Each of the 8 T cell receptor beta chains below was sequenced from the same sample in a study of shared clonotypes between healthy human individuals. Naivety among CD8 cells was defined by CD45RO negativity and positive CCR7 selection, thereby excluding terminally differentiated effector memory CD45RA+ cells. Repertoires were generated with immunoSEQ multiplex PCR, while TCRdb's copy carries only in-frame clones and drops some. The sample includes 2 million to 2.5 million clones, about 95% seen only once; the top ten take 0.85% to 1.3%. Input material: naive CD8+ T cells sorted from blood. The receptors were gathered from a man younger than 35 in good health.

The V call is TRBV13, the J call TRBJ2-1; D call uncertain. The CDR3 is 15 residues long. Germline CDR1 and CDR2: PRHDT and FYEKMQ (reference sequence). Trimming left V 5 bases short and J 0 bases short, with 11 bases between. DNA for the CDR3: TGTGCCAGCAGCACGCGGATCAGCTCCTACAATGAGCAGTTCTTC. Its protein is CASSTRISSYNEQFF.

The CDR3 loop is CATVTADTQYF. The CDR3 DNA follows: TGTGCCACAGTAACAGCAGATACGCAGTATTTT. The genes are TRBV27 and TRBJ2-3, with no clear D. CDR3 length equals 11 residues. Germline assignment: CDR1 MNHEY and CDR2 SMNVEV (reference sequence). V was trimmed by 10 bases and J by 4 bases, leaving 9 bases between them.

Regarding this clone: The same CDR3 also results from other DNA sequences found in this sample. V is TRBV27 and J is TRBJ1-5; D perhaps matches TRBD1 (5 bases). The germline V gene has CDR1 MNHEY and CDR2 SMNVEV (reference sequence). The length of the CDR3 is 14 residues. Trimming shortened V by 3 bases and J by 7 bases, and 13 bases separated the two germline ends. The CDR3 spells CASSFRQGDQPQHF. DNA for the CDR3: TGTGCCAGCAGTTTTAGGCAGGGTGACCAGCCCCAGCATTTT.

The rearrangement joins TRBV18 to TRBJ1-3; 9 nucleotides line up with TRBD1. Germline V gene data show CDR1 as KGHSH and CDR2 as LQKENI. The CDR3 runs 16 residues. The ends lost 5 bases at V and 2 bases at J; junction bases unmatched: 7. CDR3 residues: CASSVIRTGAGNTIYF. The CDR3 DNA is TGTGCCAGCTCAGTTATCCGGACAGGGGCTGGAAACACCATATATTTT.

The gene calls are TRBV10-3 and TRBJ1-1, with 9 bases aligning to TRBD1. The CDR3 length is 13 residues. The ends lost 5 bases at V and 6 bases at J; junction bases unmatched: 4. Germline-derived CDR1 and CDR2 are ENHRY and SYGVKD. The CDR3 region is CAISWDRAPEAFF. DNA of the CDR3: TGTGCCATCAGTTGGGACAGGGCCCCTGAAGCTTTCTTT.

The rearrangement joins TRBV27 to TRBJ1-5, with D perhaps TRBD1 (6 bases). Trimming stripped 5 bases from V and 6 bases from J, with 11 bases between. The CDR3 is made up of 13 amino acids. Germline values: CDR1 MNHEY, CDR2 SMNVEV (reference sequence). CDR3 sequence: CASSQPGVQPQHF. In DNA form, the CDR3 reads TGTGCCAGCAGTCAGCCAGGGGTTCAGCCCCAGCATTTT.

This chain uses TRBV11-2 with TRBJ2-1, with D perhaps matching TRBD2 (6 bases). Germline CDR1 is SGHAT and CDR2 is FQNNGV. This CDR3 contains 17 residues. V was pared by 1 base and J by 2 bases, with 15 bases between. The CDR3 region is CASSLVFEAGPYNEQFF. The CDR3 bases are TGTGCCAGCAGCTTAGTCTTTGAAGCGGGTCCCTACAATGAGCAGTTCTTC.

V gene TRBV15 combines with J gene TRBJ1-5, with D tentatively TRBD1 (6 bases). Trimming removed 0 bases at V and 9 bases at J, with 15 bases between. The CDR3 runs to 15 residues. The germline V gene has CDR1 LNHNV and CDR2 YYDKDF (reference sequence). DNA for the CDR3: TGTGCCACCAGCAGAGATACAGGGAGGGTTGGGCCCCAGCATTTT. This encodes CATSRDTGRVGPQHF.